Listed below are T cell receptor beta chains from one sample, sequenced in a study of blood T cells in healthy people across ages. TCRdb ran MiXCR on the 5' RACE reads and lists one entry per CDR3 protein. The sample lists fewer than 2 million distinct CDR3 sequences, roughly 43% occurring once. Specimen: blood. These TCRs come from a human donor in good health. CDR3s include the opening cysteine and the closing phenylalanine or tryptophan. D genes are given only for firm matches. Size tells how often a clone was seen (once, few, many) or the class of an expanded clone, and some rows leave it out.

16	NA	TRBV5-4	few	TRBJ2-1	TGTGCCAGCAACTCATTCCGGGGGGCGGAGGTAAATGAGCAGTTCTTC	CASNSFRGAEVNEQFF
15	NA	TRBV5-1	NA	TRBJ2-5	TGCGCCAGCAGCCCGGGCCCCGCGGGGGCTGAGACCCAGTACTTC	CASSPGPAGAETQYF
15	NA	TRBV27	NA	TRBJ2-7	TGTGCCAGCATCTCAAAACTAGCAGCCTACAATGAGCAGTACTTC	CASISKLAAYNEQYF
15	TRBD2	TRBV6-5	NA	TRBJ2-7	TGTGCCAGCAGCCCCCTGGCGGGGGACGCCTACGAGCAGTACTTC	CASSPLAGDAYEQYF
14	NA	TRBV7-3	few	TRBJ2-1	TGTGCCAGCAGATCCGGACATTCGAGGGATGAGCAGTTCTTC	CASRSGHSRDEQFF
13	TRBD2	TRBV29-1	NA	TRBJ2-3	TGCAGCGTTACGAGCGGGGGAAGAGATACGCAGTATTTT	CSVTSGGRDTQYF
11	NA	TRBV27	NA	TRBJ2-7	TGTGCCAGCAGGCATATCGACGAGCAGTACTTC	CASRHIDEQYF
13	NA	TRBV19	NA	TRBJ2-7	TGTGCCAGTAGTATTTCGGTCCCCTACGAGCAGTACTTC	CASSISVPYEQYF
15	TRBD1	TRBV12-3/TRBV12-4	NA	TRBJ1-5	TGTGCCAGCATCGCCGGGACAGGGAAAAGTCAGCCCCAGCATTTT	CASIAGTGKSQPQHF
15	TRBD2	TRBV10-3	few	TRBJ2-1	TGTGCCATCCGTTCAGGGACTAGCGGGTACAATGAGCAGTTCTTC	CAIRSGTSGYNEQFF
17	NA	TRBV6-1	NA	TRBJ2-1	TGTGCCAGCAGACCTGCGACAGAAACTCCTTCCTACAATGAGCAGTTCTTC	CASRPATETPSYNEQFF
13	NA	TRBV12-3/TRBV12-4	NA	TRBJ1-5	TGTGCCGTCTCCCCGGGACCCAATCAGCCCCAGCATTTT	CAVSPGPNQPQHF
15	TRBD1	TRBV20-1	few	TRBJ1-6	TGCAGTGCTAGAGCCAGGACAGGGGGCAATTCACCCCTCCACTTT	CSARARTGGNSPLHF
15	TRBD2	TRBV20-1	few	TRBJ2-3	TGCAGTGCTGGGGGACTAGACACCGTCCTGAGTACGCAGTATTTT	CSAGGLDTVLSTQYF
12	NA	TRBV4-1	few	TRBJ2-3	TGCGCCAGCGGCCCAATGACAGATACGCAGTATTTT	CASGPMTDTQYF
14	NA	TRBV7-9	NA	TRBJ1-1	TGTGCCAGCAGCCCGACGGGGGGTAAAACTGAAGCTTTCTTT	CASSPTGGKTEAFF
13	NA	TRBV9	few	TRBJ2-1	TGTGCCAGCAGCAGCCCCCCCCGGAGTGAGCAGTTCTTC	CASSSPPRSEQFF
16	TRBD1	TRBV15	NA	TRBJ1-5	TGTGCCACCAGACCGAGACAGGGCAATAGCAATCAGCCCCAGCATTTT	CATRPRQGNSNQPQHF
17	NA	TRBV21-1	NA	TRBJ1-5	TGTGCCGCAACGGCCCCCCCCCAGGCTAATAGCAATCAGCCCCAGCATTTT	CAATAPPQANSNQPQHF
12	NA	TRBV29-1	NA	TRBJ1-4	TGCAGCGTCCGAAGGAAGGGTGAAAAACTGTTTTTT	CSVRRKGEKLFF
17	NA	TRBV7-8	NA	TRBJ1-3	TGTGCCAGCAGCTATACGGCGGGGCAGGCAACTGGAAACACCATATATTTT	CASSYTAGQATGNTIYF
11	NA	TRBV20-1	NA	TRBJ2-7	TGCAGTAGCTCAGGGATCTACGAGCAGTACTTC	CSSSGIYEQYF
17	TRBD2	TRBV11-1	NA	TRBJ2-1	TGTGTCAGCAGCCGGACTAGCGGTTATGGTCATACAAATGAGCAGTTCTTC	CVSSRTSGYGHTNEQFF
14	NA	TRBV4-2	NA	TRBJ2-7	TGTGCCAGCAGCCAACACAGGGAGGACTACGAGCAGTACTTC	CASSQHREDYEQYF
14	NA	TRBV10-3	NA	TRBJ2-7	TGTGCCATCACCCGTACAGGGTCTGACTACGAGCAGTACTTC	CAITRTGSDYEQYF
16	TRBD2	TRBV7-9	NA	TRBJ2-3	TGTGCCAGCAGCTACCGCGGGGGGGCGCGCACAGATACGCAGTATTTT	CASSYRGGARTDTQYF
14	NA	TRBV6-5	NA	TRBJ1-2	TGTGCCAGCAGTTACGGGGCAGTATTTGATGGCTACACCTTC	CASSYGAVFDGYTF
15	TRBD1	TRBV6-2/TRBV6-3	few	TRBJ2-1	TGTGCCAGCAGTACAGAGGGGGCCCTTCTAGGTGAGCAGTTCTTC	CASSTEGALLGEQFF
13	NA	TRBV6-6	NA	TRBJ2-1	TGTGCCAGCACCAAGGACAGTTACAATGAGCAGTTCTTC	CASTKDSYNEQFF
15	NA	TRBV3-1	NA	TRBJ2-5	TGTGCCAGCAGCCCCCAACTAGCTCTCCAAGAGACCCAGTACTTC	CASSPQLALQETQYF
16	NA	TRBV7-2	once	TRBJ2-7	TGTGCCAGCAGCTACCGATGGGACACGGGGACCTACGAGCAGTACTTC	CASSYRWDTGTYEQYF
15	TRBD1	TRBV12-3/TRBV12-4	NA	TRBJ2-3	TGTGCCAGCAGTTTAAGGACAGGGCTCACAGATACGCGGTATTTT	CASSLRTGLTDTRYF
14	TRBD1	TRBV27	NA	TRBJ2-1	TGTGCCAGCAGTCCGACAGGGGACCAAGAGACCCAGTTCTTC	CASSPTGDQETQFF
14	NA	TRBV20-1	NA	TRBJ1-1	TGCAGTGCTAGGGATACCACAGGGCTGGGCGAAGCTTTCTTT	CSARDTTGLGEAFF
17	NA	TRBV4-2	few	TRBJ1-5	TGTGCCAGCAGCCAAGTCGTGGGGCCTAATGGGAATCAGCCCCAGCATTTT	CASSQVVGPNGNQPQHF
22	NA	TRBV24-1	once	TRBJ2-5	TGTGCCACCAGTGATTTGCACAGTGCTTCTTGGCCACCGCTGACTTACCAAGAGACCCAGTACTTC	CATSDLHSASWPPLTYQETQYF